This T cell receptor beta chain was captured in a study of siplizumab effects on memory and regulatory T cells. V lost 1 base to trimming and J lost 2 bases; unmatched junction nucleotides: 7. CDR1 is KGHSH, CDR2 LQKENI, per germline. The CDR3 totals 16 residues. Study conclusions and caveats: The study found that mappable alloreactive CD4+ clones averaged nearly 70% Treg-derived with siplizumab and around 25% in controls. Memory cells seemed less diverse than naive T cells, which also seemed major contributors to the alloresponse. An assignable phenotype, naive or memory, was missing from roughly 76-95% of proliferating CD4+ or CD8+ clones.

For this clone: Antigen specificity is unknown.

Data came from immunoSEQ multiplex PCR; TCRdb stores just in-frame clones and leaves some out. The table includes over 85,000 clones, just under 95% detected once. The sequencing input was CD4+ T cells sorted from blood. This TCR was recovered from a human donor in good health. This sequence joins TRBV18 and TRBJ2-7; 8 bases fit TRBD1. This CDR3 reads CASSPRSGGSPYEQYF. The CDR3 DNA reads as TGTGCCAGCTCACCACGATCAGGGGGCAGCCCCTACGAGCAGTACTTC.